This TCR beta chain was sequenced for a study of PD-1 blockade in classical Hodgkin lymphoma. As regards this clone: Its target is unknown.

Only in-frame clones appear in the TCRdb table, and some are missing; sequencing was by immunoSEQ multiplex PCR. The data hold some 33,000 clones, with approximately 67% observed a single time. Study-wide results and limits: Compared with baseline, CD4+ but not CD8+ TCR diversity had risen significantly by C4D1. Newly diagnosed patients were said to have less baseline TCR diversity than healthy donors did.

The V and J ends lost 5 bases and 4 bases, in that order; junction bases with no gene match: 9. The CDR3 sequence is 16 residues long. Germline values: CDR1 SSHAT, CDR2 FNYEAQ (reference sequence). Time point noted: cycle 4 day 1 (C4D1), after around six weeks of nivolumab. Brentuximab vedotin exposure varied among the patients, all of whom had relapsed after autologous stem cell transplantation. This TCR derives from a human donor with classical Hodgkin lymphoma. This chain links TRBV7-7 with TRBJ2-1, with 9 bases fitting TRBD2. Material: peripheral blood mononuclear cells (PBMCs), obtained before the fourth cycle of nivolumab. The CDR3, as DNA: TGTGCCAGCAGCCCAGGGGTTAGCGGGGGTTACAATGAGCAGTTCTTC. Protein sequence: CASSPGVSGGYNEQFF.